Listed below are T cell receptor beta chains from one sample, sequenced in a study of OX40 agonist ivuxolimab in advanced cancers. Using immunoSEQ multiplex PCR, the repertoire was profiled, and TCRdb retains in-frame clones only, with some absent. In the table there are some 19,000 clones, about four fifths of which are singletons. The sample in question was CD4+ or CD8+ T cells sorted from blood, obtained in a trial of the OX40 agonist ivuxolimab. The receptors derive from an adult with an advanced solid tumor such as melanoma, head and neck, liver or kidney cancer. The CDR3 runs from the conserved cysteine through the conserved F or W. The D gene is left open where the match is weak. Rows may omit the clone size; those that give it use once, few, many or a size class.

cdr3_nt cdr3_aa v_call d_call j_call clone_size
TGTGCCAGTAGCCCTCTACGGACGGATACGCAGTATTTT CASSPLRTDTQYF TRBV19 - TRBJ2-3 -
TGTGCCAGCAGTTCCATAGGGACCCAGCCCCAGCATTTT CASSSIGTQPQHF TRBV27 - TRBJ1-5 -
TGTGCCAGCAGTCCGACAGGGAATCAGCCCCAGCATTTT CASSPTGNQPQHF TRBV5-6 TRBD1 TRBJ1-5 -
TGTGCCTGGAGTGTCGGGGGGAACACTGAAGCTTTCTTT CAWSVGGNTEAFF TRBV30 - TRBJ1-1 many
TGTGCCAGCAGTCCGGGAAGTCAGCCCCAGCATTTT CASSPGSQPQHF TRBV7-9 - TRBJ1-5 -
TGTGCCAGCAGCCGGATTTCCCCTAGGAATAATTCACCCCTCCACTTT CASSRISPRNNSPLHF TRBV7-2 - TRBJ1-6 -
TGTGCCAGCAGCCCCACAGGGGGTCTGTGGACTGAAGCTTTCTTT CASSPTGGLWTEAFF TRBV7-9 TRBD1 TRBJ1-1 -
TGTGCCAGCAGTTTATCCCGGGGGTACGAGCAGTACTTC CASSLSRGYEQYF TRBV27 - TRBJ2-7 -
TGTGCCAGCAGCCCTATAGCGGGGGAGATCACAGATACGCAGTATTTT CASSPIAGEITDTQYF TRBV7-3 TRBD2 TRBJ2-3 -
TGTGCCAGCAGCCAATCGCGGGCGGGGGGAAACAATGAGCAGTTCTTC CASSQSRAGGNNEQFF TRBV16 TRBD2 TRBJ2-1 -